The 32 T cell receptor beta chains below all came from one sample that was sequenced in a study of T cell responses to AZD1222 COVID-19 vaccine. Generated by immunoSEQ multiplex PCR, the TCRdb table keeps only in-frame clones and is missing some. The sample yields 100,000 to 150,000 clones, 70% to 90% seen once. Sequencing used peripheral blood, obtained on day 0 of AZD1222 vaccination. The receptors here all came from an adult in good health.

The chain links TRBV5-1 to TRBJ2-5; 11 bases align to TRBD2. V gave up 0 bases and J gave up 4 bases; unmatched junction bases: 5. CDR3 length: 16 residues. The germline V gene has CDR1 SGHRS and CDR2 YFSETQ. The CDR3 DNA reads as TGCGCCAGCAGCTTGGATAGCGGGAGGGCTTTAGAGACCCAGTACTTC. It specifies CASSLDSGRALETQYF.

This clone has only one observation. This chain uses TRBV3-1 (or the pseudogene TRBV3-2) with TRBJ1-1; maybe TRBD1 (5 bases). This CDR3 comprises 16 residues. Trimming took off 0 bases at V and 6 bases at J, with 17 bases between the two ends. Germline CDR1 LGHDT, CDR2 YNNKEL (reference sequence). Written as DNA, the CDR3 is TGTGCCAGCAGCCAAGACGCCCGAAGGGGAGGTGCTGAAGCTTTCTTT. Translation: CASSQDARRGGAEAFF.

The count of this clone is one. This sequence joins TRBV30 and TRBJ1-6; D remains ambiguous. In germline, CDR1 is GTSNPN, CDR2 SVGIG (reference sequence). Trimming left V 3 bases short and J 3 bases short, with 12 bases between. This CDR3 is 15 amino acids long. The CDR3: CAWRIAGFYNSPLHF. CDR3 DNA sequence: TGTGCCTGGAGAATAGCGGGATTCTATAATTCACCCCTCCACTTT.

The V and J genes are TRBV9 and TRBJ2-1; D not resolved. The ends were cut back, 1 base at V and 1 base at J, with 12 bases in the middle. The CDR3 has 16 amino acids. Germline V lookup: CDR1 SGDLS, CDR2 YYNGEE. In nucleotides, the CDR3 is TGTGCCAGCAGCGTACAGCCCATTACTTCCTACAATGAGCAGTTCTTC. This codes for CASSVQPITSYNEQFF.

The J gene is TRBJ2-3, the V gene TRBV5-1; maybe TRBD1 (6 bases). The CDR3 runs to 15 residues. Germline CDR1 and CDR2: SGHRS and YFSETQ. Deletions cut 0 bases from V and 4 bases from J, with 12 bases between. The CDR3, as DNA: TGCGCCAGCAGCTTGGAGGGGGTGGGTTCAGATACGCAGTATTTT. It encodes CASSLEGVGSDTQYF.

The chain has TRBV18 and TRBJ2-5; tentatively, D is TRBD1 (5 bases). CDR3 length: 16 residues. The V end lost 0 bases, the J end lost 5 bases, and 16 bases lay between the germline ends. Looked up from germline, CDR1 is KGHSH and CDR2 is LQKENI. The CDR3 region is CASSPPEQAVGETQYF. The CDR3 DNA is TGTGCCAGCTCACCACCGGAACAGGCGGTCGGGGAGACCCAGTACTTC.

V usage is TRBV9 and J usage is TRBJ1-2, with D perhaps matching TRBD1 (5 bases). The CDR3 sequence is 11 residues long. Trimming left V 5 bases short and J 8 bases short, with 10 bases between. The germline V gene has CDR1 SGDLS and CDR2 YYNGEE. The CDR3 sequence is CASRGLVGYTF. The CDR3 DNA is TGTGCCAGCAGGGGACTCGTAGGCTACACCTTC.

The rearrangement uses TRBV19 and TRBJ2-5; the match to TRBD1 covers 11 bases. J was trimmed by 5 bases and V by 3 bases; bases with no gene match: 5. Germline V gene lookup returns CDR1 LNHDA and CDR2 SQIVND (reference sequence). The CDR3 length is 15 residues. CDR3 sequence reads: CASSMPGQGVETQYF. CDR3 DNA: TGTGCCAGTAGTATGCCGGGACAGGGGGTTGAGACCCAGTACTTC.

This clone was recorded a few times. The J gene is TRBJ2-5, the V gene TRBV19, with TRBD1 matching over 11 bases. Germline lookup yields CDR1 LNHDA and CDR2 SQIVND (reference sequence). CDR3 size: 16 residues. V shed 5 bases, J shed 2 bases, and the junction held 7 bases outside the gene matches. CDR3 residues: CASSLSGQGGQETQYF. The CDR3 DNA reads as TGTGCCAGTAGTCTCTCGGGACAGGGGGGACAAGAGACCCAGTACTTC.

V gene TRBV28 combines with J gene TRBJ1-5, with TRBD1 matching 10 bases. With V trimmed by 5 bases and J by 0 bases, 10 bases remained unmatched. The CDR3 runs to 18 residues. Per the germline V gene, CDR1 is MDHEN and CDR2 is SYDVKM. The CDR3 reads CASSPDRGLGYSNQPQHF. The CDR3 DNA sequence: TGTGCCAGCAGTCCTGACAGGGGGCTAGGATATAGCAATCAGCCCCAGCATTTT.

This sequence joins TRBV6-5 and TRBJ2-7, with 11 positions matching TRBD2. Germline values: CDR1 MNHEY, CDR2 SVGAGI. Losses at the gene ends were 7 bases for V and 7 bases for J; bases not matched to a gene: 9. This CDR3 is built from 14 residues. This CDR3 reads CASTSTSGRGEQYF. CDR3 coding DNA: TGTGCCAGCACGTCCACTAGCGGGAGAGGTGAGCAGTACTTC.

J is TRBJ2-1 and V is TRBV6-2 or TRBV6-3; TRBD1 is a possible D gene (6 bases). Germline assignment: CDR1 MNHEY and CDR2 SVGEGT. V lost 2 bases, J lost 10 bases, and 9 bases lay in between. The CDR3 runs 12 residues. The CDR3 here is CASSYQGPEQFF. In DNA, the CDR3 is TGTGCCAGCAGTTACCAGGGGCCCGAGCAGTTCTTC.

The chain combines TRBV7-9 with TRBJ1-1, with D possibly matching TRBD1 (5 bases). The germline V gene encodes CDR1 SEHNR and CDR2 FQNEAQ (reference sequence). This CDR3 region has 15 residues. The ends were cut back, 5 bases at V and 1 base at J, with 14 bases in the middle. CDR3 sequence: CASSATGTENTEAFF. The CDR3 DNA reads TGTGCCAGCAGCGCCACCGGGACTGAGAACACTGAAGCTTTCTTT.

CDR3 loop: CATKGLAGVGSYNEQFF. Written as DNA, the CDR3 is TGTGCCACCAAGGGACTAGCGGGAGTTGGTTCCTACAATGAGCAGTTCTTC. The chain has TRBV10-3 and TRBJ2-1, with 14 bases that match TRBD2. After removal of 10 bases from V and 1 base from J, the junction contained 9 bases not matched to a gene. Germline loops: CDR1 ENHRY, CDR2 SYGVKD. CDR3 length: 17 amino acids.

CDR3 loop: CASSLAPDSNQPQHF. The DNA for the CDR3 is TGTGCCAGCAGCTTAGCGCCAGATAGCAATCAGCCCCAGCATTTT. V gene TRBV7-2 combines with J gene TRBJ1-5; no definite D call. The CDR3 loop spans 15 amino acids. Germline V gene lookup returns CDR1 SGHTA and CDR2 FQGNSA. V shed 0 bases and J shed 0 bases, with 6 bases lying between them.

The DNA for the CDR3 is TGCGCCAGCAGCCAAGATATAGTCGCAGGGGCACGGCAGCCCCAGCATTTT. It is translated as CASSQDIVAGARQPQHF. The V and J genes are TRBV4-3 and TRBJ1-5; weak D call: TRBD1 (6 bases). V was shortened by 0 bases and J by 7 bases, with 19 bases between the two germline ends. The CDR3 has 17 amino acids. Germline CDR1 reads LGHNA; CDR2 reads YSLEER.

The V and J genes are TRBV28 and TRBJ2-7; TRBD2 aligns across 9 bases. V was pared by 6 bases and J by 3 bases, with 6 bases of the junction left unmatched. The CDR3 sequence is 14 residues long. Germline loops: CDR1 MDHEN, CDR2 SYDVKM. DNA of the CDR3: TGTGCCAGCAGCCTCCTAGCGGGAAACTACGAGCAGTACTTC. The encoded protein is CASSLLAGNYEQYF.

V is TRBV5-6 and J is TRBJ1-2; 7 nucleotides match TRBD1. Losses at the gene ends were 4 bases for V and 6 bases for J; bases not matched to a gene: 6. The CDR3 covers 13 residues. From germline, CDR1 is SGHDT and CDR2 YYEEEE. CDR3 nucleotide sequence: TGTGCCAGCAGCCGACAGGGATGGGATGGCTACACCTTC. Translation gives CASSRQGWDGYTF.

In its sample, this clone was seen once. This rearrangement joins TRBV6-2 or TRBV6-3 to TRBJ1-1, with D maybe TRBD1 (6 bases). Germline-derived CDR1 and CDR2 are MNHEY and SVGEGT. V gave up 2 bases and J gave up 0 bases, with 13 bases separating them. CDR3 length: 16 residues. CDR3 sequence reads: CASSYEDSRLNTEAFF. Written as DNA, the CDR3 is TGTGCCAGCAGTTACGAGGACAGTCGACTGAACACTGAAGCTTTCTTT.

This clone was picked up a small number of times. The genes are TRBV10-3 and TRBJ2-2; no clear D. Trimming removed 4 bases from V and 3 bases from J, with 9 bases in between. Germline V gives CDR1 ENHRY, CDR2 SYGVKD. The CDR3 runs 14 residues. This CDR3 is CAISVFPDTGELFF. The CDR3 region has the DNA TGTGCCATCAGTGTGTTTCCGGACACCGGGGAGCTGTTTTTT.

The rearrangement uses TRBV18 and TRBJ2-5, with 8 nucleotides matching TRBD2. The V segment lost 0 bases and the J segment 5 bases; nucleotides outside the gene matches: 11. The CDR3 loop spans 17 amino acids. The germline V gene encodes CDR1 KGHSH and CDR2 LQKENI. In nucleotides, the CDR3 is TGTGCCAGCTCACCACCCCAGGGACTAGTTCGCAGGGAGACCCAGTACTTC. Translating it yields CASSPPQGLVRRETQYF.

The chain has TRBV5-4 and TRBJ2-7; TRBD2 aligns across 8 bases. In germline, CDR1 is SGHNT, CDR2 YYREEE (reference sequence). The CDR3 has 14 amino acids. The trim removed 2 bases at V and 2 bases at J, leaving 3 bases unmatched. The CDR3 sequence: CASSFVGGAYEQYF. CDR3 in DNA: TGTGCCAGCAGCTTTGTCGGGGGGGCCTACGAGCAGTACTTC.

This sequence joins TRBV4-3 and TRBJ2-1; D is unresolved. Between the trimmed V and J ends, which lost 1 base and 6 bases, there was a span of 10 bases. The CDR3 is 14 amino acids. CDR1 is LGHNA and CDR2 is YSLEER in the germline V gene. This CDR3 is CASSQGTPSNEQFF. The CDR3 DNA reads as TGCGCCAGCAGCCAAGGGACGCCTTCCAATGAGCAGTTCTTC.

V and J are TRBV28 and TRBJ1-6; the D is unclear. V shed 6 bases and J shed 6 bases, with 9 bases lying between them. The length of the CDR3 is 13 residues. Germline V gives CDR1 MDHEN, CDR2 SYDVKM. CDR3 residues: CASRGPLNSPLHF. The CDR3 DNA is TGTGCCAGCAGGGGTCCTCTTAATTCACCCCTCCACTTT.

The rearrangement uses TRBV21-1 and TRBJ1-1. TRBV21-1 is annotated as a pseudogene. The CDR3 contains 17 residues. Here the CDR3 reads CASSKGGRRASNTEAFF. CDR3 DNA: TGTGCCAGCAGCAAAGGAGGGAGGAGGGCGTCGAACACTGAAGCTTTCTTT.

This chain uses TRBV28 with TRBJ1-6; TRBD1 is a possible D gene (6 bases). With 2 bases removed from V and 7 bases from J, the gap between germline ends came to 12 bases. The CDR3 is 15 residues long. Looked up from germline, CDR1 is MDHEN and CDR2 is SYDVKM. The CDR3 coding sequence is TGTGCCAGCAGTTTACAATTTACAGGGAATTCACCCCTCCACTTT. This codes for CASSLQFTGNSPLHF.

The J gene is TRBJ1-1, the V gene TRBV6-5, with D possibly being TRBD1 (5 bases). Germline V gene lookup returns CDR1 MNHEY and CDR2 SVGAGI. The V and J ends lost 6 bases and 1 base respectively, with 15 bases between them. The CDR3 extends over 15 amino acids. In DNA form, the CDR3 reads TGTGCCAGCAGCCCCAACCTAGACAGGAACACTGAAGCTTTCTTT. This codes for CASSPNLDRNTEAFF.

The chain carries TRBV5-8 and TRBJ2-7; 8 bases agree with TRBD1. Germline V gene lookup returns CDR1 SGHTS and CDR2 YDEGEE. V was clipped by 4 bases and J by 6 bases; unmatched bases: 12. CDR3 length: 15 residues. This chain's CDR3 is CASSPMRQGRGEQYF. CDR3 in DNA: TGTGCCAGCAGCCCCATGCGACAGGGGCGCGGCGAGCAGTACTTC.

The chain carries TRBV27 and TRBJ1-6, with a possible D match to TRBD1 (5 bases). The V end was cut by 8 bases, the J end by 10 bases, with 18 bases between. Looked up from germline, CDR1 is MNHEY and CDR2 is SMNVEV (reference sequence). The CDR3 is made up of 14 amino acids. The CDR3 DNA reads TGTGCCAGCCGAAGGCAGGGATTTAACTCACCCCTCCACTTT. This translates into CASRRQGFNSPLHF.

This clone was detected once. The V gene is TRBV4-3, the J gene TRBJ1-2; D unresolved. Trimming removed 3 bases from V and 6 bases from J, with 14 bases in between. The CDR3 is 14 residues long. From germline, CDR1 is LGHNA and CDR2 YSLEER. The CDR3 coding sequence is TGCGCCAGCAGCCATATAGGAAATTCTAATGGCTACACCTTC. Translation: CASSHIGNSNGYTF.

The J gene is TRBJ1-2, the V gene TRBV2; D unclear. CDR3 length equals 11 residues. The germline gives CDR1 SNHLY, CDR2 FYNNEI. V lost 5 bases and J lost 5, with 6 bases in between. The CDR3 here is CASSSGYGYTF. CDR3 DNA: TGTGCCAGCAGTTCGGGGTATGGCTACACCTTC.

The rearrangement joins TRBV7-9 to TRBJ2-7; D is uncertain. V lost 5 bases, J lost 7 bases, and 15 bases lay in between. The CDR3 length is 13 residues. Germline assignment: CDR1 SEHNR and CDR2 FQNEAQ (reference sequence). The DNA of the CDR3 is TGTGCCAGCAGCGCCAATAGGGCGGATGAGCAGTACTTC. Amino acids: CASSANRADEQYF. The full variable domain, with the rest looked up from reference TRBV7-9 and TRBJ2-7, is DTGVSQNPRHKITKRGQNVTFRCDPISEHNRLYWYRQTLGQGPEFLTYFQNEAQLEKSRLLSDRFSAERPKGSFSTLEIQRTEQGDSAMYLCASSANRADEQYFGPGTRLTVT.